A selection of T cell receptor beta chains follows, all from one sample in a study of blood T cell repertoires in COVID-19. Clones were read by immunoSEQ multiplex PCR, and TCRdb kept only the in-frame ones, dropping some. The top ten hold 39% of the sample, which has tens of thousands of clones, around 80% seen once. Sequencing was done on a sample of peripheral blood. Receptor source: a man at least 80 years old with active or convalescent COVID-19. The conserved cysteine and the conserved F or W are not part of the CDR3 here. The D gene is left open where the match is weak.

CDR3,J,V,D
ASSFVRARNEQY,TRBJ2-7,TRBV27,NA
ATSRDWGQGEAF,TRBJ1-1,TRBV15,NA
ASSGQGEQPQH,TRBJ1-5,TRBV2,TRBD1
ASRADPGRNSPLH,TRBJ1-6,TRBV2,NA
ASSFADQETQY,TRBJ2-5,TRBV27,NA
ASSMGGGRASPLH,TRBJ1-6,TRBV19,NA
ASSDGGQGSSPLH,TRBJ1-6,TRBV6-1,TRBD1
ATSRDRDRASEQY,TRBJ2-7,TRBV15,TRBD1
AIGTGGEYEQY,TRBJ2-7,TRBV6-5,TRBD1
ASSTRGGYT,TRBJ1-2,TRBV19,NA
ASSLLGGVEQY,TRBJ2-7,TRBV28,NA
SAWRGETQY,TRBJ2-5,TRBV20-1,TRBD2
ASSLEPSTGHGETQY,TRBJ2-5,TRBV7-2,TRBD1
ASSLEQRNYGYT,TRBJ1-2,TRBV7-2,NA
ASSYFASGSHNEQF,TRBJ2-1,TRBV6-2/TRBV6-3,TRBD2
ASSPLLAGNEQF,TRBJ2-1,TRBV10-2,TRBD2
ASSSSSGTDTQY,TRBJ2-3,TRBV27,TRBD2
AWSPGQGASEQF,TRBJ2-1,TRBV30,TRBD1
ASSYTGGVGTGELF,TRBJ2-2,TRBV5-1,TRBD1
ASRRGFFNSPLH,TRBJ1-6,TRBV5-6,NA
ASSPAGWNTEAF,TRBJ1-1,TRBV4-3,NA
ASSEMDRSSGYT,TRBJ1-2,TRBV6-1,NA
ASSLVGTVTQETQY,TRBJ2-5,TRBV5-8,TRBD1
ASSAGGRSLPLH,TRBJ1-6,TRBV2,NA
ASSRRTSGGYEQY,TRBJ2-7,TRBV5-6,TRBD2
ASSQDTQGPYEQY,TRBJ2-7,TRBV3-1/TRBV3-2,NA
ASSGGTGAIYTEQF,TRBJ2-1,TRBV5-6,TRBD1
ASSFTSAPNNEQF,TRBJ2-1,TRBV5-1,TRBD2
ASSDRGLGNEQF,TRBJ2-1,TRBV25-1,NA
ASSSLRVETQY,TRBJ2-5,TRBV11-1,NA
ASGGPPLDTQY,TRBJ2-3,TRBV18,NA
ASSSRGQGAVGELF,TRBJ2-2,TRBV11-3,TRBD1
ASSYGGQFGDEAF,TRBJ1-1,TRBV6-5,TRBD1